The rows below give T cell receptor beta chains drawn from one sample of a study of T cell responses to AZD1222 COVID-19 vaccine. Method: immunoSEQ multiplex PCR; TCRdb's copy keeps in-frame clones and lacks some. The table includes 130,000 or so clones, roughly 93% detected once. This specimen was peripheral blood, taken on day 0 of AZD1222 vaccination. The source is an adult in good health. The CDR3 runs from the conserved cysteine through the conserved F or W. D genes are given only for firm matches. Clone size is stated in some rows and not others, as once, few, many or a class when expanded.

>-|TRBV29-1|TRBJ2-3|TRBD2
CSVEAGGRTDTQYF
TGCAGCGTTGAAGCGGGGGGAAGGACAGATACGCAGTATTTT
>-|TRBV28|TRBJ1-3|-
CASSLEGNTIYF
TGTGCCAGCAGTTTAGAGGGAAACACCATATATTTT
>-|TRBV2|TRBJ2-7|TRBD1
CASSPRQGPNEQYF
TGTGCCAGCAGTCCCAGACAGGGTCCGAACGAGCAGTACTTC
>-|TRBV5-1|TRBJ1-2|-
CASSSGSHGYTF
TGCGCCAGCAGCTCCGGGTCTCATGGCTACACCTTC
>-|TRBV19|TRBJ1-1|TRBD1
CASLTGTGNVEAFF
TGTGCCAGTCTCACCGGGACAGGGAACGTCGAAGCTTTCTTT
>-|TRBV19|TRBJ1-2|-
CASSPFLRYGYTF
TGTGCCAGTAGTCCCTTTCTACGCTATGGCTACACCTTC
>-|TRBV3-1/TRBV3-2|TRBJ1-2|-
CASSQQGAYGYTF
TGTGCCAGCAGCCAACAGGGAGCGTATGGCTACACCTTC
>-|TRBV3-1/TRBV3-2|TRBJ2-3|TRBD2
CASSQTGTSGRGYF
TGTGCCAGCAGCCAGACCGGGACTAGCGGGAGAGGGTATTTT
>-|TRBV9|TRBJ2-2|TRBD1
CASSTTQIPGQGITGELFF
TGTGCCAGCAGCACCACCCAAATTCCGGGACAGGGGATCACCGGGGAGCTGTTTTTT
>-|TRBV5-4|TRBJ1-2|TRBD1
CASSWGQDYGYTF
TGTGCCAGCAGCTGGGGACAGGACTATGGCTACACCTTC
>-|TRBV7-9|TRBJ2-4|-
CASSLFPRELAKNIQYF
TGTGCCAGCAGCTTATTCCCCAGGGAACTAGCCAAAAACATTCAGTACTTC
>-|TRBV5-1|TRBJ1-6|-
CASSLDGEVSYNSPLHF
TGCGCCAGCAGCTTGGATGGGGAGGTATCCTATAATTCACCCCTCCACTTT
>-|TRBV30|TRBJ1-4|-
CAWSSPVWEKLFF
TGTGCCTGGAGTTCCCCCGTCTGGGAAAAACTGTTTTTT
>-|TRBV28|TRBJ1-3|-
CASSSFRNTIYF
TGTGCCAGCAGTTCATTTCGGAACACCATATATTTT
>-|TRBV5-4|TRBJ1-2|-
CASSTGNYGYTF
TGTGCCAGCAGCACAGGAAACTATGGCTACACCTTC
>-|TRBV19|TRBJ2-7|TRBD2
CASSIRLAGPSLSYEQYF
TGTGCCAGTAGTATTAGACTAGCGGGACCGTCGCTCTCCTACGAGCAGTACTTC
>-|TRBV24-1|TRBJ1-2|TRBD1
CATSDSRTGSDGYTF
TGTGCCACCAGTGATTCACGGACAGGGTCCGACGGCTACACCTTC
>-|TRBV10-3|TRBJ1-1|-
CAISESLTGIEAFF
TGTGCCATCAGTGAGTCCTTAACAGGGATTGAAGCTTTCTTT
>-|TRBV9|TRBJ2-1|-
CASSVPPFNEQFF
TGTGCCAGCAGCGTACCCCCTTTCAATGAGCAATTCTTC
>-|TRBV5-6|TRBJ1-3|-
CASSLATGQLGNTIYF
TGTGCCAGCAGCTTGGCCACCGGACAGCTCGGAAACACCATATATTTT
>-|TRBV18|TRBJ1-1|-
CASSPPGARSDTEAFF
TGTGCCAGCTCACCACCGGGGGCCAGGAGTGACACTGAAGCTTTCTTT
>once|TRBV18|TRBJ2-2|-
CASSPQGPASNTGELFF
TGTGCCAGCTCACCACAGGGCCCAGCGTCGAACACCGGGGAGCTGTTTTTT
>-|TRBV6-5|TRBJ2-7|TRBD1
CASSSAGTGSYEQYF
TGTGCCAGCAGTTCCGCCGGGACAGGGTCCTACGAGCAGTACTTC
>-|TRBV4-2|TRBJ2-7|TRBD1
CASSQVDRGNEQYF
TGTGCCAGCAGCCAGGTGGACAGGGGCAACGAGCAGTACTTC
>-|TRBV5-6|TRBJ2-7|TRBD1
CASSANRGGEQYF
TGTGCCAGCAGCGCTAACAGGGGTGGCGAGCAGTACTTC
>-|TRBV2|TRBJ1-2|-
CASTGSPVWGYTF
TGTGCCAGCACGGGAAGCCCAGTTTGGGGCTACACCTTC
>-|TRBV2|TRBJ1-2|-
CASTSNYGYTF
TGTGCCAGCACCAGTAACTATGGCTACACCTTC
>-|TRBV7-8|TRBJ2-1|-
CASRHGAGGYRDEQFF
TGTGCCAGCAGACATGGGGCCGGGGGCTATCGGGATGAGCAGTTCTTC
>once|TRBV5-4|TRBJ2-5|-
CASSLRSVRETQYF
TGTGCCAGCAGCTTGAGGAGCGTCAGAGAGACCCAGTACTTC
>once|TRBV6-5|TRBJ2-7|TRBD1
CASSYDRGYEQYF
TGTGCCAGCAGTTATGACAGGGGTTACGAGCAGTACTTC
>-|TRBV7-7|TRBJ2-1|-
CASSPYPGNEQFF
TGTGCCAGCAGCCCCTACCCCGGCAATGAGCAGTTCTTC
>-|TRBV6-2/TRBV6-3|TRBJ1-5|-
CASSQLQGSGNQPQHF
TGTGCCAGCAGTCAACTTCAGGGTTCCGGCAATCAGCCCCAGCATTTT
>-|TRBV18|TRBJ2-7|-
CASSPPSNYEQYF
TGTGCCAGCTCACCACCGTCTAACTACGAGCAGTACTTC
>few|TRBV7-6|TRBJ2-1|TRBD1
CASSPGQGVIDEQFF
TGTGCCAGCAGCCCCGGACAGGGGGTTATCGATGAGCAGTTCTTC
>-|TRBV7-9|TRBJ1-3|-
CASSLVNSGNTIYF
TGTGCCAGCAGCTTAGTGAACTCTGGAAACACCATATATTTT
>few|TRBV18|TRBJ1-5|-
CASSPFADGSQHF
TGTGCCAGCTCACCGTTCGCGGACGGGTCCCAGCATTTT
>-|TRBV30|TRBJ2-7|-
CAWSVSSSSEQYF
TGTGCCTGGAGTGTAAGCAGTAGTAGCGAGCAGTACTTC
>few|TRBV7-2|TRBJ1-1|-
CASSAPNTEAFF
TGTGCCAGCAGCGCACCGAACACTGAAGCTTTCTTT
>-|TRBV18|TRBJ1-1|-
CASSPRTFRDTEAFF
TGTGCCAGCTCACCAAGGACATTCCGGGACACTGAAGCTTTCTTT
>once|TRBV6-5|TRBJ2-7|-
CATLGDSGYEQYF
TGTGCCACCCTAGGGGATTCAGGCTACGAGCAGTACTTC
>once|TRBV28|TRBJ1-4|TRBD1
CASSLDRGGGKKLFF
TGTGCCAGCAGTTTAGACAGGGGAGGAGGAAAAAAACTGTTTTTT
>-|TRBV5-5|TRBJ2-3|-
CASSLGSVRTDTQYF
TGTGCCAGCAGCTTAGGAAGCGTGCGCACAGATACGCAGTATTTT
>-|TRBV28|TRBJ1-2|TRBD1
CASTSRQGGGYTF
TGTGCCAGCACCTCCCGGCAGGGGGGTGGCTACACCTTC
>-|TRBV15|TRBJ1-5|-
CATSTGINQPQHF
TGTGCCACCAGCACAGGAATCAATCAGCCCCAGCATTTT
>-|TRBV2|TRBJ1-5|-
CASILPQPRDSRPQHF
TGTGCCAGCATCTTGCCCCAACCCCGGGATTCGCGGCCCCAGCATTTT
>once|TRBV28|TRBJ2-1|TRBD1
CASTRGGQAYNEQFF
TGTGCCAGCACTAGAGGGGGACAGGCCTACAATGAGCAGTTCTTC
>-|TRBV4-2|TRBJ2-7|TRBD1
CASSLGTDVGEQYF
TGTGCCAGCAGCCTCGGGACAGACGTGGGGGAGCAGTACTTC
>once|TRBV4-1|TRBJ2-5|-
CASSQAIPGTIETQYF
TGCGCCAGCAGCCAAGCAATTCCCGGGACAATCGAGACCCAGTACTTC
>-|TRBV6-5|TRBJ1-5|-
CASGGQDGKNQPQHF
TGTGCCAGCGGGGGGCAGGACGGCAAGAATCAGCCCCAGCATTTT
>-|TRBV3-1/TRBV3-2|TRBJ1-6|-
CASSHPGTSDSPLHF
TGTGCCAGCAGCCATCCCGGGACATCGGATTCACCCCTCCACTTT
>-|TRBV28|TRBJ2-5|-
CASSLWPGLPVDPPQYF
TGTGCCAGCAGTTTATGGCCAGGGCTCCCCGTGGACCCACCTCAGTACTTC
>-|TRBV9|TRBJ1-6|TRBD1
CASSVRAGGANSPLHF
TGTGCCAGCAGCGTAAGGGCAGGGGGCGCGAATTCACCCCTCCACTTT
>-|TRBV2|TRBJ1-2|-
CASSPSTRPYF
TGTGCCAGCAGTCCTTCAACTCGGCCCTACTTC
>-|TRBV28|TRBJ1-5|-
CASSLGQDNQPQHF
TGTGCCAGCAGTTTAGGGCAGGACAATCAGCCCCAGCATTTT
>-|TRBV19|TRBJ2-1|-
CASSRAWGHEQFF
TGTGCCAGTTCCCGAGCGTGGGGGCATGAGCAGTTCTTC
>-|TRBV7-9|TRBJ2-5|TRBD2
CASRPTSAETQYF
TGTGCCAGCAGACCGACTAGCGCAGAGACCCAGTACTTC
>-|TRBV6-5|TRBJ2-7|TRBD1
CASSPGTGGREQYF
TGTGCCAGCAGCCCCGGGACAGGGGGCCGGGAGCAGTACTTC
>once|TRBV6-5|TRBJ1-1|-
CASRYQGGTEAFF
TGTGCCAGCAGGTACCAGGGTGGCACTGAAGCTTTCTTT
>-|TRBV10-2|TRBJ2-2|TRBD2
CASSETSGRPNTGELFF
TGCGCCAGCAGTGAAACTAGCGGGAGGCCGAACACCGGGGAGCTGTTTTTT